The next 29 T cell receptor beta chains were all read from a single sample in a study of blood T cell repertoires in COVID-19. Libraries were prepared by immunoSEQ multiplex PCR; TCRdb keeps only in-frame clonotypes and omits some of them. The table lists approximately 280,000 clones, approximately 85% of them singletons. Material for sequencing was peripheral blood. The source of these receptors is a man aged 45 to 65 with active or convalescent COVID-19.

The chain joins TRBV27 to TRBJ1-1, with a tentative D call TRBD1 (6 bases). The CDR3 has 18 residues. The V end was cut by 0 bases, the J end by 5 bases, with 22 bases between. Germline V gene lookup returns CDR1 MNHEY and CDR2 SMNVEV (reference sequence). Here the CDR3 DNA reads TGTGCCAGCAGTTTATCGGTGGGGGGGGCCTTAAGGGATACTGAAGCTTTCTTT. Translation gives CASSLSVGGALRDTEAFF.

This rearrangement joins TRBV7-2 to TRBJ2-7; no firm D call. The V gene's germline CDR1 is SGHTA and CDR2 FQGNSA. The CDR3 spans 14 residues. Trimming removed 2 bases at V and 5 bases at J, with 13 bases between. The CDR3 DNA reads TGTGCCAGCAGCTTAACCCCGAGTCTCGACGAGCAGTACTTC. Its translation is CASSLTPSLDEQYF. Drawing the rest from reference TRBV7-2 and TRBJ2-7, the complete variable domain is GAGVSQSPSNKVTEKGKDVELRCDPISGHTALYWYRQSLGQGLEFLIYFQGNSAPDKSGLPSDRFSAERTGGSVSTLTIQRTQQEDSAVYLCASSLTPSLDEQYFGPGTRLTVT.

J is TRBJ2-2 and V is TRBV7-9; 8 nucleotides line up with TRBD2. Germline loops: CDR1 SEHNR, CDR2 FQNEAQ (reference sequence). The CDR3 consists of 15 residues. With 5 bases clipped from V and 0 bases from J, the junction kept 2 bases outside the gene matches. This CDR3 is CASSQRESNTGELFF. The CDR3 DNA follows: TGTGCCAGCAGCCAGCGGGAGTCGAACACCGGGGAGCTGTTTTTT.

The genes are TRBV11-2 and TRBJ1-6; D is unresolved. This CDR3 region has 14 residues. Trimming removed 0 bases from V and 13 bases from J, with 13 bases in between. The V gene's germline CDR1 is SGHAT and CDR2 FQNNGV. The CDR3 bases are TGTGCCAGCAGCTTAGATCGGTTCGATTGGCCCCTCCACTTT. Its protein product is CASSLDRFDWPLHF.

This chain joins TRBV24-1 and TRBJ2-5, with TRBD1 matching over 8 bases. Germline loops: CDR1 KGHDR, CDR2 SFDVKD. Trimming removed 5 bases from V and 4 bases from J; junction bases left unmatched: 2. The CDR3 contains 13 residues. CDR3: CATSVTGGETQYF. The CDR3 DNA is TGTGCCACCAGTGTAACAGGGGGAGAGACCCAGTACTTC.

This chain uses TRBV5-1 with TRBJ2-6; D is ambiguous. The CDR3 loop spans 18 amino acids. Germline assignment: CDR1 SGHRS and CDR2 YFSETQ. V lost 4 bases, J lost 0 bases, and 17 bases lay in between. The CDR3 region is CASSMGYQVSSGANVLTF. DNA of the CDR3: TGCGCCAGCAGCATGGGATACCAGGTTAGCTCTGGGGCCAACGTCCTGACTTTC.

V and J are TRBV7-8 and TRBJ2-5; 8 bases match TRBD2. The germline CDR1 and CDR2 sequences are SGHVS and FQNEAQ. The CDR3 runs to 14 residues. The ends lost 9 bases at V and 4 bases at J; junction bases unmatched: 10. The CDR3 bases are TGTGCCAGTGCGACCAGCGGGAGAGGAGAGACCCAGTACTTC. Its protein is CASATSGRGETQYF.

The rearrangement uses TRBV28 and TRBJ2-7; D not certain. V dropped 5 bases and J dropped 4 bases, with 9 bases sitting between them. Germline V gives CDR1 MDHEN, CDR2 SYDVKM. This CDR3 comprises 12 residues. The CDR3 loop is CASSTAPYEQYF. The CDR3 region has the DNA TGTGCCAGCAGTACAGCCCCGTACGAGCAGTACTTC.

The chain employs TRBV6-1 and TRBJ1-5, with D possibly being TRBD1 (6 bases). Trimming pared 5 bases from V and 6 bases from J, leaving 14 bases between. Germline V CDR1 and CDR2: MNHNS, SASEGT. This CDR3 spans 14 amino acids. CDR3 residues: CASSQTGRSQPQHF. Written as DNA, the CDR3 is TGTGCCAGCAGTCAGACAGGTCGGAGTCAGCCCCAGCATTTT.

This chain connects TRBV19 to TRBJ2-2, with 8 nucleotides matching TRBD1. Germline assignment: CDR1 LNHDA and CDR2 SQIVND (reference sequence). After removal of 7 bases from V and 15 bases from J, the junction contained 13 bases not matched to a gene. The CDR3 consists of 13 residues. In nucleotides, the CDR3 is TGTGCCAGTACCCCGCAGGGGGCGGGTGGGATGTTTTTT. Protein sequence: CASTPQGAGGMFF.

The rearrangement uses TRBV7-2 and TRBJ2-7; D might be TRBD1 (6 bases). This CDR3 spans 15 amino acids. Trimming left V 1 base short and J 2 bases short, with 12 bases between. The germline CDR1 and CDR2 sequences are SGHTA and FQGNSA. CDR3 sequence reads: CASSLVFRTAYEQYF. CDR3 nucleotide sequence: TGTGCCAGCAGCTTAGTCTTCAGGACAGCCTACGAGCAGTACTTC.

The gene calls are TRBV12-3 or TRBV12-4 and TRBJ1-2; D possibly corresponds to TRBD1 (6 bases). V dropped 6 bases and J dropped 4 bases, with 12 bases sitting between them. The CDR3 runs 13 residues. DNA of the CDR3: TGTGCCAGCAGCCAGACAGGTCGCTATGGCTACACCTTC. It yields the protein CASSQTGRYGYTF.

This clone was recorded once. The chain has TRBV30 and TRBJ1-2; D call uncertain. The CDR3 has 13 amino acids. The germline V gene encodes CDR1 GTSNPN and CDR2 SVGIG (reference sequence). Trimming cost V 2 bases and J 7 bases, with 14 bases left between them. The CDR3 is CAWSSNLSGGYTF. DNA for the CDR3: TGTGCCTGGAGTTCGAATTTGAGTGGTGGCTACACCTTC.

The rearrangement links TRBV12-3 or TRBV12-4 to TRBJ1-2; D ambiguous. Trimming shortened V by 6 bases and J by 8 bases, and 13 bases separated the two germline ends. This CDR3 is built from 12 residues. The CDR3 DNA is TGTGCCAGCAGCACAAGTATGTTGGGCTACACCTTC. It specifies CASSTSMLGYTF.

The genes are TRBV10-3 and TRBJ1-1, with 7 bases fitting TRBD1. The length of the CDR3 is 13 residues. Looked up from germline, CDR1 is ENHRY and CDR2 is SYGVKD. V lost 6 bases and J lost 5; bases outside the gene matches: 6. CDR3 sequence reads: CAIRAGGRTEAFF. CDR3 nucleotide sequence: TGTGCCATCAGAGCAGGGGGACGGACTGAAGCTTTCTTT.

The V gene is TRBV2, the J gene TRBJ1-4; D remains unclear. With 2 bases removed from V and 8 bases from J, the gap between germline ends came to 15 bases. This CDR3 is 15 amino acids long. The V gene's germline CDR1 is SNHLY and CDR2 FYNNEI. The CDR3 sequence is CASSEQARKREKLFF. CDR3 DNA sequence: TGTGCCAGCAGTGAACAGGCCAGGAAACGGGAAAAACTGTTTTTT.

CDR3 DNA: TGTGCCAGCAGCTTAGGTCAGGACATAAACTATGGCTACACCTTC. Its protein product is CASSLGQDINYGYTF. The V and J genes are TRBV7-9 and TRBJ1-2; possible D gene TRBD1, 5 bases. This CDR3 comprises 15 residues. Per the germline V gene, CDR1 is SEHNR and CDR2 is FQNEAQ (reference sequence). V shed 1 base and J shed 2 bases, with 11 bases lying between them.

The J gene is TRBJ2-3, the V gene TRBV6-5; D might be TRBD2 (6 bases). This CDR3 has 13 residues. The V gene lost 5 bases and the J gene lost 6 bases, with 12 bases spanning the gap. Germline CDR1 and CDR2: MNHEY and SVGAGI. The CDR3 coding sequence is TGTGCCAGCAGTCAGATACGGGGGGATACGCAGTATTTT. It codes for CASSQIRGDTQYF.

This chain connects TRBV4-2 to TRBJ2-1, with 8 nucleotides matching TRBD2. V lost 1 base to trimming and J lost 6 bases; unmatched junction nucleotides: 8. The CDR3 length is 16 residues. Germline CDR1 is LGHNA and CDR2 is YNFKEQ. The CDR3 loop is CASSQAVRLATNEQFF. The CDR3 bases are TGTGCCAGCAGCCAAGCCGTGCGACTAGCGACCAATGAGCAGTTCTTC.

The chain combines TRBV6-2 or TRBV6-3 with TRBJ2-1; a possible D gene is TRBD2 (6 bases). CDR1 and CDR2 (germline): MNHEY, SVGEGT. This CDR3 has 12 residues. Trimming stripped 4 bases from V and 10 bases from J, with 11 bases between. The CDR3 DNA follows: TGTGCCAGCAGTTTCGGTCGGGGGGAGCAGTTCTTC. Amino acid sequence: CASSFGRGEQFF.

The chain couples TRBV3-1 (or the pseudogene TRBV3-2) to TRBJ2-1; D ambiguous. Germline CDR1 LGHDT, CDR2 YNNKEL (reference sequence). The V end was cut by 4 bases, the J end by 10 bases, with 8 bases between. CDR3 length: 11 amino acids. CDR3 amino acids: CASSLLREQFF. The CDR3 DNA reads TGTGCCAGCAGCCTACTGAGGGAGCAGTTCTTC.

The rearrangement links TRBV5-4 to TRBJ1-2, with TRBD1 identical over 8 bases. The CDR3 sequence is 15 residues long. The germline CDR1 and CDR2 sequences are SGHNT and YYREEE (reference sequence). V lost 4 bases to trimming and J lost 7 bases; unmatched junction nucleotides: 12. CDR3 DNA: TGTGCCAGCAGCCCCCAAGGTTGGACAGGGTCTGGCTACACCTTC. Its translation is CASSPQGWTGSGYTF.

The V gene is TRBV5-1, the J gene TRBJ2-1; D is unresolved. Trimming removed 0 bases from V and 5 bases from J, with 6 bases in between. The CDR3 spans 13 residues. Germline V CDR1 and CDR2: SGHRS, YFSETQ. CDR3 amino acids: CASSLVSDNEQFF. The CDR3, as DNA: TGCGCCAGCAGCTTGGTCTCTGACAATGAGCAGTTCTTC.

The rearrangement joins TRBV19 to TRBJ1-1; 8 nucleotides line up with TRBD1. The CDR3 is made up of 13 amino acids. V was clipped by 10 bases and J by 1 base; unmatched bases: 5. Germline V gene data show CDR1 as LNHDA and CDR2 as SQIVND (reference sequence). DNA of the CDR3: TGTGCCACCTCCGACAGGGGGAACACTGAAGCTTTCTTT. Translation: CATSDRGNTEAFF.

V gene TRBV12-3 or TRBV12-4 combines with J gene TRBJ1-1; TRBD1 matches at 7 bases. The CDR3 sequence is 13 residues long. The J segment lost 5 bases and the V segment lost 2 bases, leaving 2 bases of the junction unmatched. The CDR3 spells CASSLRGLTEAFF. CDR3 DNA: TGTGCCAGCAGTTTAAGGGGGCTGACTGAAGCTTTCTTT.

This chain connects TRBV7-9 to TRBJ1-2; the match to TRBD1 covers 10 bases. V gave up 4 bases and J gave up 9 bases; unmatched junction bases: 8. Germline V gene sequence: CDR1 SEHNR, CDR2 FQNEAQ (reference sequence). The CDR3 has 14 amino acids. The CDR3 loop reads CASSWRGQGNSYTF. Here the CDR3 DNA reads TGTGCCAGCAGCTGGAGGGGACAGGGGAATAGCTACACCTTC.

V usage is TRBV7-2 and J usage is TRBJ2-3; the match to TRBD2 covers 10 bases. The CDR3 extends over 14 amino acids. V lost 7 bases to trimming and J lost 2 bases; unmatched junction nucleotides: 3. CDR1 SGHTA and CDR2 FQGNSA come from the germline V gene. This CDR3 is CASKLAGHTDTQYF. The CDR3 DNA is TGTGCCAGCAAACTAGCGGGACACACAGATACGCAGTATTTT.

The chain has TRBV29-1 and TRBJ2-1; D unclear. The CDR3 has 11 amino acids. V lost 4 bases to trimming and J lost 8 bases, with 9 bases between them. The germline gives CDR1 SQVTM, CDR2 ANQGSEA. This CDR3 reads CSVAFVDEQFF. CDR3 bases: TGCAGCGTTGCGTTCGTCGATGAGCAGTTCTTC.

The chain employs TRBV4-1 and TRBJ1-1; 11 bases line up with TRBD1. The CDR3 runs 17 residues. With V trimmed by 0 bases and J by 1 base, 4 bases remained unmatched. Germline V gene sequence: CDR1 MGHRA, CDR2 YSYEKL. The CDR3 here is CASSQERTGGKNTEAFF. For the CDR3, the DNA is TGCGCCAGCAGCCAAGAGAGGACAGGGGGCAAGAACACTGAAGCTTTCTTT.